The 24 T cell receptor beta chains below were found in one sample sequenced in a study of blood T cell repertoires in COVID-19. The assay was immunoSEQ multiplex PCR, and TCRdb's table has in-frame clones only and misses some. The data show about 15,000 clones, about 80% seen once. Sample: peripheral blood. The receptors here all came from a man aged 70-80 years with active or convalescent COVID-19.

The chain combines TRBV12-5 with TRBJ1-2, with 7 positions matching TRBD1. V was pared by 7 bases and J by 5 bases, with 10 bases of the junction left unmatched. Germline V gene sequence: CDR1 LGHNT, CDR2 FRNRAP. The CDR3 extends over 14 amino acids. CDR3 protein: CASAPGDSRYGYTF. The CDR3 DNA sequence: TGTGCTAGTGCCCCCGGGGACAGTAGATATGGCTACACCTTC.

The chain is built from TRBV9 and TRBJ2-3; D is uncertain. From germline, CDR1 is SGDLS and CDR2 YYNGEE. The CDR3 loop spans 14 amino acids. V lost 1 base, J lost 3 bases, and 9 bases lay in between. Here the CDR3 DNA reads TGTGCCAGCAGCGTAACAACTAAAACAGATACGCAGTATTTT. Residues: CASSVTTKTDTQYF.

The J gene is TRBJ2-2, the V gene TRBV5-1, with 9 bases aligning to TRBD2. There are 16 residues in the CDR3. Germline V lookup: CDR1 SGHRS, CDR2 YFSETQ. Unmatched junction bases numbered 4, after V lost 1 base and J lost 3 bases. CDR3 amino acids: CASSLRLAEDTGELFF. CDR3 sequence (DNA): TGCGCCAGCAGCTTGAGACTAGCGGAGGACACCGGGGAGCTGTTTTTT.

This clone was seen a few times. V gene TRBV3-1 (or the pseudogene TRBV3-2) combines with J gene TRBJ1-6; 11 bases align to TRBD1. Germline assignment: CDR1 LGHDT and CDR2 YNNKEL (reference sequence). This CDR3 region has 15 residues. The J segment lost 7 bases and the V segment lost 1 base, leaving 0 bases of the junction unmatched. The CDR3 is CASSQGTGGNSPLHF. The CDR3, as DNA: TGTGCCAGCAGCCAAGGGACAGGGGGCAATTCACCCCTCCACTTT.

The genes are TRBV7-2 and TRBJ2-7; 9 bases are a match to TRBD2. Losses at the gene ends were 0 bases for V and 3 bases for J; bases not matched to a gene: 3. This CDR3 contains 15 residues. Germline-derived CDR1 and CDR2 are SGHTA and FQGNSA. CDR3 region: CASSLAAGGFYEQYF. CDR3 nucleotides: TGTGCCAGCAGCTTAGCTGCGGGGGGGTTCTACGAGCAGTACTTC.

V is TRBV7-2 and J is TRBJ2-4; the D gene is possibly TRBD2 (5 bases). There are 15 residues in the CDR3. Germline V gene lookup returns CDR1 SGHTA and CDR2 FQGNSA. V dropped 1 base and J dropped 3 bases, with 10 bases sitting between them. This CDR3 is CASSLESGDKNIQYF. DNA for the CDR3: TGTGCCAGCAGCTTAGAATCCGGGGACAAAAACATTCAGTACTTC.

The table lists this clone with a few counts. This chain uses TRBV30 with TRBJ1-1; weak D call: TRBD1 (6 bases). V lost 8 bases and J 4 bases, leaving 14 bases between the germline ends. The CDR3 is made up of 12 amino acids. From germline, CDR1 is GTSNPN and CDR2 SVGIG (reference sequence). DNA of the CDR3: TGTGCCCTCGACGGACAGTTCACTGAAGCTTTCTTT. It is translated as CALDGQFTEAFF.

V usage is TRBV5-4 and J usage is TRBJ2-2, with D possibly TRBD1 on 5 matching bases. Trimming pared 7 bases from V and 5 bases from J, leaving 9 bases between. The germline CDR1 and CDR2 sequences are SGHNT and YYREEE (reference sequence). CDR3 length: 12 amino acids. CDR3 amino acids: CASAKGTGELFF. The CDR3 DNA is TGTGCCAGCGCCAAGGGGACCGGGGAGCTGTTTTTT.

The chain is built from TRBV5-1 and TRBJ1-3; 9 nucleotides match TRBD1. The CDR3 totals 17 residues. The germline V gene encodes CDR1 SGHRS and CDR2 YFSETQ. Losses at the gene ends were 2 bases for V and 4 bases for J; bases not matched to a gene: 10. CDR3 in amino acids: CASSLQGAGRGGNTIYF. The CDR3 DNA reads as TGCGCCAGCAGCTTACAGGGGGCCGGTCGAGGAGGAAACACCATATATTTT.

Written as DNA, the CDR3 is TGCGCCAGCAGCTTGTCGGGGGGCGAAACCAACACCATATATTTT. This sequence encodes CASSLSGGETNTIYF. This chain joins TRBV5-1 and TRBJ1-3, with D possibly being TRBD1 (6 bases). The V and J ends lost 1 base and 7 bases respectively, with 15 bases between them. Germline CDR1 is SGHRS and CDR2 is YFSETQ. CDR3 length: 15 amino acids.

V gene TRBV30 combines with J gene TRBJ1-2; TRBD1 might be the D (6 bases). Trimming removed 4 bases at V and 8 bases at J, with 14 bases between. Germline V CDR1 and CDR2: GTSNPN, SVGIG (reference sequence). This CDR3 is built from 12 residues. The CDR3 sequence: CAWKAGTSGYTF. CDR3 nucleotide sequence: TGTGCCTGGAAAGCGGGGACATCGGGCTACACCTTC. Combining the CDR3 with reference TRBV30 and TRBJ1-2 gives the whole variable domain SQTIHQWPATLVQPVGSPLSLECTVEGTSNPNLYWYRQAAGRGLQLLFYSVGIGQISSEVPQNLSASRPQDRQFILSSKKLLLSDSGFYLCAWKAGTSGYTFGSGTRLTVV.

The chain links TRBV9 to TRBJ2-7, with D tentatively TRBD2 (5 bases). Germline CDR1 SGDLS, CDR2 YYNGEE. V was clipped by 4 bases and J by 2 bases, with 16 bases between them. The CDR3 spans 15 residues. The DNA of the CDR3 is TGTGCCAGCAGCCGCGGGCATTCCCAAACCTACGAGCAGTACTTC. Translated, it gives CASSRGHSQTYEQYF.

The rearrangement uses TRBV18 and TRBJ1-1; D ambiguous. Trimming shortened V by 1 base and J by 3 bases, and 6 bases separated the two germline ends. Germline V lookup: CDR1 KGHSH, CDR2 LQKENI. The CDR3 totals 13 residues. CDR3 sequence reads: CASSPLADTEAFF. In DNA form, the CDR3 reads TGTGCCAGCTCACCACTCGCGGACACTGAAGCTTTCTTT.

This clone was counted a single time. This chain uses TRBV12-3 or TRBV12-4 with TRBJ1-1; the match to TRBD1 covers 8 bases. V lost 6 bases and J lost 4; bases outside the gene matches: 4. This CDR3 region has 13 residues. The CDR3 DNA sequence: TGTGCCAGCAGCAAACAGGGGGTCACTGAAGCTTTCTTT. Protein product: CASSKQGVTEAFF.

The chain joins TRBV3-1 (or the pseudogene TRBV3-2) to TRBJ1-6; a possible D gene is TRBD1 (6 bases). There are 15 residues in the CDR3. V dropped 6 bases and J dropped 4 bases, with 13 bases sitting between them. CDR1 and CDR2 from the germline V gene are LGHDT and YNNKEL (reference sequence). The CDR3 sequence: CASRFGGRYNSPLHF. The CDR3 DNA sequence: TGTGCCAGCAGATTCGGGGGGCGGTATAATTCACCCCTCCACTTT.

This clone was counted only a few times. The chain recombines TRBV7-6 with TRBJ2-2; 8 nucleotides match TRBD1. The V and J ends lost 2 bases and 8 bases, in that order; junction bases with no gene match: 16. Germline V lookup: CDR1 SGHVS, CDR2 FNYEAQ. CDR3 length equals 18 residues. As DNA, the CDR3 is TGTGCCAGCAGCTTAAGGGAGCAGCTGACAGGGGCGATAGGGGAGCTGTTTTTT. It yields the protein CASSLREQLTGAIGELFF.

There are a few counts of this clone. The chain links TRBV7-9 to TRBJ2-7; no definite D call. The CDR3 length is 16 residues. The germline V gene encodes CDR1 SEHNR and CDR2 FQNEAQ (reference sequence). V was trimmed by 5 bases and J by 2 bases, leaving 19 bases between them. DNA of the CDR3: TGTGCCAGCAGCCCTAGTGGCAGTCGGGTTACCTACGAGCAGTACTTC. Protein sequence: CASSPSGSRVTYEQYF.

There are a few counts of this clone. This chain joins TRBV6-2 or TRBV6-3 and TRBJ2-7, with a weak D call TRBD1 (6 bases). The V end was cut by 6 bases, the J end by 2 bases, with 11 bases between. CDR1 is MNHEY, CDR2 SVGEGT, per germline. This CDR3 has 13 amino acids. This CDR3 is CASSVTGPYEQYF. The DNA for the CDR3 is TGTGCCAGCAGCGTGACAGGCCCCTACGAGCAGTACTTC.

V is TRBV28 and J is TRBJ1-1, with 7 bases matching TRBD1. V lost 1 base to trimming and J lost 4 bases; unmatched junction nucleotides: 3. Germline-derived CDR1 and CDR2 are MDHEN and SYDVKM. The CDR3 extends over 14 amino acids. CDR3 in amino acids: CASSLYRDSTEAFF. For the CDR3, the DNA is TGTGCCAGCAGTTTATACCGGGACAGCACTGAAGCTTTCTTT. The entire variable domain, with the rest obtained from reference TRBV28 and TRBJ1-1, is as follows: DVKVTQSSRYLVKRTGEKVFLECVQDMDHENMFWYRQDPGLGLRLIYFSYDVKMKEKGDIPEGYSVSREKKERFSLILESASTNQTSMYLCASSLYRDSTEAFFGQGTRLTVV.

This clone was detected only a few times. The CDR3: CASSLEWGGVGNIQYF. CDR3 sequence (DNA): TGTGCCAGCAGTTTAGAATGGGGCGGAGTAGGAAACATTCAGTACTTC. The chain carries TRBV28 and TRBJ2-4; a weak D match, TRBD1 (5 bases). Germline V CDR1 and CDR2: MDHEN, SYDVKM. The V end was cut by 2 bases, the J end by 6 bases, with 17 bases between. The CDR3 contains 16 residues.

This chain uses TRBV4-3 with TRBJ1-6, with 7 bases fitting TRBD1. This CDR3 spans 17 amino acids. Trimming cost V 3 bases and J 9 bases; bases outside gene matches: 14. Germline CDR1 and CDR2: LGHNA and YSLEER. The CDR3 DNA reads TGCGCCAGCAGCCAGGCAGTCCAACAGGGGCCGGGTTCACCCCTCCACTTT. This encodes CASSQAVQQGPGSPLHF.

The V gene is TRBV30, the J gene TRBJ1-2, with a weak D call TRBD1 (6 bases). V gave up 2 bases and J gave up 7 bases, with 17 bases separating them. The germline V gene encodes CDR1 GTSNPN and CDR2 SVGIG (reference sequence). The CDR3 has 14 amino acids. The CDR3 spells CAWSPPDRVGGYTF. CDR3 coding DNA: TGTGCCTGGAGTCCCCCGGACAGAGTTGGTGGCTACACCTTC. The full variable domain, rest sourced from reference TRBV30 and TRBJ1-2, is SQTIHQWPATLVQPVGSPLSLECTVEGTSNPNLYWYRQAAGRGLQLLFYSVGIGQISSEVPQNLSASRPQDRQFILSSKKLLLSDSGFYLCAWSPPDRVGGYTFGSGTRLTVV.

The rearrangement joins TRBV6-2 or TRBV6-3 to TRBJ2-7; tentative D call: TRBD1 (5 bases). The CDR3 is 12 residues long. Trimming left V 4 bases short and J 2 bases short, with 6 bases between. Germline lookup yields CDR1 MNHEY and CDR2 SVGEGT. As DNA, the CDR3 is TGTGCCAGCAGTTTGACAGCCTACGAGCAGTACTTC. Translation: CASSLTAYEQYF.

The V and J genes are TRBV19 and TRBJ2-2; D is perhaps TRBD1 (5 bases). The V and J ends lost 3 bases and 6 bases respectively, with 8 bases between them. Germline CDR1 is LNHDA and CDR2 is SQIVND (reference sequence). CDR3 length equals 13 residues. The CDR3 is CASSIGHPGELFF. The CDR3 DNA reads as TGTGCCAGTAGTATCGGACATCCCGGGGAGCTGTTTTTT.